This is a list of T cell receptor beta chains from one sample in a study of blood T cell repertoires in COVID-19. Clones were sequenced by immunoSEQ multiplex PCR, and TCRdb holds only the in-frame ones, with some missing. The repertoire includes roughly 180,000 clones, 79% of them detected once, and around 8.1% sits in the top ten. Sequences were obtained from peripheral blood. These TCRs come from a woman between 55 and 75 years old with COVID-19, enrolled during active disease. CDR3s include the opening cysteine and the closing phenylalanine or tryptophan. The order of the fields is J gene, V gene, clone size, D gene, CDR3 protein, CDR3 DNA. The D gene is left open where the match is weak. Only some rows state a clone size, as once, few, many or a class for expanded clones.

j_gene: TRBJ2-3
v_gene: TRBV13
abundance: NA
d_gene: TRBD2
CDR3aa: CASSAQLAGVADTQYF
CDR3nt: TGTGCCAGCAGCGCCCAACTAGCGGGAGTTGCCGATACGCAGTATTTT

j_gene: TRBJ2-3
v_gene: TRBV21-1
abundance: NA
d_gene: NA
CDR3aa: CASSKGGRKEYF
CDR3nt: TGTGCCAGCAGCAAAGGGGGGAGGAAGGAGTATTTT

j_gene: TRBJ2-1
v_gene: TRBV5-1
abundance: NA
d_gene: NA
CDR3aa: CASSLGGSTSYNEQFF
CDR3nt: TGCGCCAGCAGCTTGGGAGGCTCCACCTCCTACAATGAGCAGTTCTTC

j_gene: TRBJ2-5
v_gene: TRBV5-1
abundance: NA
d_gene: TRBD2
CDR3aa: CASSLTAGVPLQETQYF
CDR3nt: TGCGCCAGCAGCTTGACAGCGGGGGTACCCCTCCAAGAGACCCAGTACTTC

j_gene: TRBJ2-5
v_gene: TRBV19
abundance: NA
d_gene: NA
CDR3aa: CASSIYLTGSTETQYF
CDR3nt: TGTGCCAGTAGTATTTACCTAACCGGGAGCACAGAGACCCAGTACTTC

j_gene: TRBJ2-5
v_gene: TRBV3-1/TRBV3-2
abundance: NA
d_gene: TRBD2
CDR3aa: CASSLWGSGGAETQYF
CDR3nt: TGTGCCAGCAGCCTCTGGGGTAGCGGGGGGGCTGAGACCCAGTACTTC

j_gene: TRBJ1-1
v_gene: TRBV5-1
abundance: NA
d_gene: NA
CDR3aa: CASSGHGVMNTEAFF
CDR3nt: TGCGCCAGCAGCGGCCACGGAGTAATGAACACTGAAGCTTTCTTT

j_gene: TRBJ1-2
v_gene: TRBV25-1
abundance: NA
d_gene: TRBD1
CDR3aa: CASSHPRTGGGYTF
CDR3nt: TGTGCCAGCAGTCATCCCCGGACAGGGGGTGGCTACACCTTC

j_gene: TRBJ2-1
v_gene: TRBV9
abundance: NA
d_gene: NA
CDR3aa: CASSVLGNEQFF
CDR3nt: TGTGCCAGCAGCGTACTAGGTAATGAGCAGTTCTTC

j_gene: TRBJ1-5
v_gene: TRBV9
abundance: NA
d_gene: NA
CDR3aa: CASSAQGNNQPQHF
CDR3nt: TGTGCCAGCAGCGCACAGGGAAACAATCAGCCCCAGCATTTT

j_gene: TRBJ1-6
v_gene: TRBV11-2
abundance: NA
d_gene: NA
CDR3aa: CASSPGNSPLHF
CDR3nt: TGTGCCAGCAGTCCAGGGAATTCACCCCTCCACTTT

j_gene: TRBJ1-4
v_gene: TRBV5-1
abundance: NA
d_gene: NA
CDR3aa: CASRNPQGSNEKLFF
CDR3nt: TGCGCCAGCAGGAACCCACAGGGATCGAATGAAAAACTGTTTTTT

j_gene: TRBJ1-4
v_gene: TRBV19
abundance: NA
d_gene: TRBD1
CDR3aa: CASSIQGVEKLFF
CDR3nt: TGTGCCAGTAGTATACAGGGGGTTGAAAAACTGTTTTTT

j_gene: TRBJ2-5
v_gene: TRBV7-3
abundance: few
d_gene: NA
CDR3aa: CASSPLGGGETQYF
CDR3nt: TGTGCCAGCAGCCCCTTAGGGGGGGGAGAGACCCAGTACTTC

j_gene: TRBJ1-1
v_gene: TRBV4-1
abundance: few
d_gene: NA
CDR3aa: CASSQDRRDPFF
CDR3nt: TGCGCCAGCAGCCAAGATCGCAGGGATCCTTTCTTT

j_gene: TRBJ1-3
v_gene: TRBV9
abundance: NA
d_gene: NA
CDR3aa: CASSVDWGYEGNTIYF
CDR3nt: TGTGCCAGCAGCGTAGATTGGGGCTATGAAGGAAACACCATATATTTT

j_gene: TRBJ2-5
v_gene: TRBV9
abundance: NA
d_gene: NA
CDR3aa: CASSVGTSQETQYF
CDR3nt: TGTGCCAGCAGCGTAGGAACTAGCCAAGAGACCCAGTACTTC

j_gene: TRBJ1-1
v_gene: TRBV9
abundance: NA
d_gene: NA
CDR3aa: CASSLLPTGDTEAFF
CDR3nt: TGTGCCAGCAGCCTTCTCCCAACCGGGGACACTGAAGCTTTCTTT

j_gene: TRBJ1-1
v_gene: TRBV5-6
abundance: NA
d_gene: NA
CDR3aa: CASSTDSTEAFF
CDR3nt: TGTGCCAGCAGCACGGACAGCACTGAAGCTTTCTTT

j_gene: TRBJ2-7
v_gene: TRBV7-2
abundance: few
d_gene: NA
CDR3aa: CASSLGGDDSEQYF
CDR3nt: TGTGCCAGCAGCTTAGGGGGGGACGATAGCGAGCAGTACTTC

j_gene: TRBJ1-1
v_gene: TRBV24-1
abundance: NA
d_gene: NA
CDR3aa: CATSGSGRNTEAFF
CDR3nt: TGTGCCACCAGTGGGTCAGGTAGGAATACTGAAGCTTTCTTT

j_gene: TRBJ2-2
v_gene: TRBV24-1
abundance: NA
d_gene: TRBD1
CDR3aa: CATSDLGKTGPNTGELFF
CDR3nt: TGTGCCACCAGTGATCTAGGGAAGACAGGGCCGAACACCGGGGAGCTGTTTTTT

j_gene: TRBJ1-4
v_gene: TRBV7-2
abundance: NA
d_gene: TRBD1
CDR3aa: CASRIWGQGATNEKLFF
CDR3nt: TGTGCCAGCAGAATTTGGGGACAGGGTGCAACTAATGAAAAACTGTTTTTT

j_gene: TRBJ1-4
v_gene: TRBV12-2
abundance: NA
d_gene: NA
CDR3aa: CASRFPRWALNEKLFF
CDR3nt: TGTGCAAGTCGCTTTCCCCGGTGGGCACTTAATGAAAAACTGTTTTTT

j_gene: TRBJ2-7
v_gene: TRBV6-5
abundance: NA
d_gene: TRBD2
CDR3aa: CASTSAGGVKEQYF
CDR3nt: TGTGCCAGTACGTCAGCGGGAGGGGTGAAGGAGCAGTACTTC

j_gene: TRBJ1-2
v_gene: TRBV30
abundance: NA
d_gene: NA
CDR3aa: CAWRAPGGYTF
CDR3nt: TGTGCCTGGAGAGCTCCCGGTGGCTACACCTTC

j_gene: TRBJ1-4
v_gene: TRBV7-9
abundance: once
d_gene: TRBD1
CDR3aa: CASSSGTGTTANEKLFF
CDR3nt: TGTGCCAGCAGCTCCGGGACAGGGACCACGGCTAATGAAAAACTGTTTTTT

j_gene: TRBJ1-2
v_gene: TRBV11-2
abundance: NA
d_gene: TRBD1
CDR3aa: CASSPPGGNYGYTF
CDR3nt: TGTGCCAGCTCACCTCCAGGGGGCAACTATGGCTACACCTTC

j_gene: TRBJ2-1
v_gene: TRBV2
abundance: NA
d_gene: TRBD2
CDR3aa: CASSGLAGGGEQFF
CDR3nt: TGTGCCAGCAGTGGCCTAGCGGGAGGCGGGGAGCAGTTCTTC

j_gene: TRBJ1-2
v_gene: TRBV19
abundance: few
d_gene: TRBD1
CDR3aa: CASSLTTGVGYTF
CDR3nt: TGTGCCAGTAGTCTTACGACAGGGGTTGGCTACACCTTC

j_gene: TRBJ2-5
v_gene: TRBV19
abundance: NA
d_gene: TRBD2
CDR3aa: CASSISWRGVQETQYF
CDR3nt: TGTGCCAGTAGTATATCTTGGCGGGGGGTCCAAGAGACCCAGTACTTC